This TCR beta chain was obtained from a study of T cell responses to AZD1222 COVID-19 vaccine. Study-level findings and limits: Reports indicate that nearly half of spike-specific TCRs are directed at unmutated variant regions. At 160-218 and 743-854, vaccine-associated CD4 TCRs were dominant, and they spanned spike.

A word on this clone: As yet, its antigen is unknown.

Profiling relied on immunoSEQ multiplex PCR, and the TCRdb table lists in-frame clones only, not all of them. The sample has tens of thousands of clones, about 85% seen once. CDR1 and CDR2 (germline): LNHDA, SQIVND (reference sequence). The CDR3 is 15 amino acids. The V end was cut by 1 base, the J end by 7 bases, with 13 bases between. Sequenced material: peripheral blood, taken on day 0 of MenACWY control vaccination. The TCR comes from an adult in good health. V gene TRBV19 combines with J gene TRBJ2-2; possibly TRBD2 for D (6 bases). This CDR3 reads CASSIAQRAGGELFF. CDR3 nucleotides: TGTGCCAGTAGTATAGCCCAGCGGGCGGGCGGGGAGCTGTTTTTT.